This TCR beta chain was recovered during a study of blood T cell repertoires in COVID-19. About the research overall: Samples representing acute and convalescent COVID-19 were sourced from the United States, Italy and Spain.

Germline V gene data show CDR1 as PRHDT and CDR2 as FYEKMQ (reference sequence). The CDR3 totals 13 residues. Between the trimmed V and J ends, which lost 5 bases and 9 bases, there was a span of 16 bases. Only in-frame clones appear in the TCRdb table, and some are missing; sequencing was by immunoSEQ multiplex PCR. Of about 91,000 clones listed, around 90% are singletons. This chain connects TRBV13 to TRBJ1-1; D ambiguous. The sequenced material came from peripheral blood. The sequence derives from a woman in her sixties or seventies with acute or convalescent COVID-19. The CDR3 coding sequence is TGTGCCAGCAGCCCTAGGGAAGGAGGAAAAGCTTTCTTT. It yields the protein CASSPREGGKAFF.